This TCR beta chain originates from a study of blood T cell repertoires in COVID-19. V lost 1 base, J lost 4 bases, and 8 bases stayed unmatched. There are 18 residues in the CDR3. Per germline, CDR1 SNHLY and CDR2 FYNNEI. Here immunoSEQ multiplex PCR was the method, and the copy in TCRdb shows in-frame clones only, minus some. This repertoire shows about 260,000 clones, around 89% found once; its top ten account for around 0.8%. The sequence derives from a man in his fifties or sixties who had been exposed to COVID-19. The sample taken for sequencing was PBMCs or T cells enriched from blood (not recorded which). The chain has TRBV2 and TRBJ2-5, with 14 bases fitting TRBD2. CDR3 residues: CASSEGGLAGVLGETQYF. DNA of the CDR3: TGTGCCAGCAGTGAAGGGGGACTAGCGGGAGTATTGGGAGAGACCCAGTACTTC.